This T cell receptor beta chain was sequenced in a study of blood T cells in healthy people across ages. General study results and limits: The authors considered diversity estimates from one million T cells to be underestimates. In older individuals, TCR beta diversity per million T cells was lower, falling roughly linearly with age.

Germline V CDR1 and CDR2: SNHLY, FYNNEI. This CDR3 spans 12 amino acids. Trimming removed 6 bases at V and 1 base at J, with 5 bases between. This clonotype was recorded a few times. Its antigen is not identified. Alongside a J-beta primer mix, a sample-barcoded 5' primer served in a second PCR lasting 7 to 11 cycles. Each cDNA molecule was tagged by a template-switch adaptor that had 12 random nucleotides. TCRdb independently ran MiXCR on the 5' RACE reads; one entry per CDR3 protein. The sample shows 650,000 to 800,000 distinct CDR3 sequences, more than 45% of them seen only once. Material: blood. The receptor was derived from a woman of 80 years or more in good health. The chain is built from TRBV2 and TRBJ2-3; D not resolved. The CDR3 protein is CASRVGTDTQYF. The CDR3 DNA is TGTGCCAGCAGGGTCGGCACAGATACGCAGTATTTT.